This entry features one T cell receptor (beta chain) sequence. Its antigen is as yet unknown. This sample stems from a study of regulatory dendritic cells for organ transplantation. Study-wide results and caveats: Mature dendritic cells appeared to drive more memory CD8+ clonal expansion than regulatory ones. Resting memory CD8+ T cells held the most alloreactive clonotypes.

Using immunoSEQ multiplex PCR, the repertoire was profiled, and TCRdb retains in-frame clones only, with some absent. Of about 11,000 clones in the sample, about 66% were seen once. This CDR3 is built from 17 residues. Germline lookup yields CDR1 LGHNA and CDR2 YNFKEQ. V lost 3 bases and J 5 bases, leaving 22 bases between the germline ends. Sequencing was carried out using memory CD8+ T cells from blood. Regarding subset: CD45RO+ memory T cells. This clonotype was sampled from a human donor in good health. The rearrangement joins TRBV4-2 to TRBJ2-5; the D gene is possibly TRBD2 (7 bases). CDR3 residues: CASSQRALGGGTETQYF. DNA for the CDR3: TGTGCCAGCAGCCAGAGGGCACTCGGCGGGGGCACGGAGACCCAGTACTTC.